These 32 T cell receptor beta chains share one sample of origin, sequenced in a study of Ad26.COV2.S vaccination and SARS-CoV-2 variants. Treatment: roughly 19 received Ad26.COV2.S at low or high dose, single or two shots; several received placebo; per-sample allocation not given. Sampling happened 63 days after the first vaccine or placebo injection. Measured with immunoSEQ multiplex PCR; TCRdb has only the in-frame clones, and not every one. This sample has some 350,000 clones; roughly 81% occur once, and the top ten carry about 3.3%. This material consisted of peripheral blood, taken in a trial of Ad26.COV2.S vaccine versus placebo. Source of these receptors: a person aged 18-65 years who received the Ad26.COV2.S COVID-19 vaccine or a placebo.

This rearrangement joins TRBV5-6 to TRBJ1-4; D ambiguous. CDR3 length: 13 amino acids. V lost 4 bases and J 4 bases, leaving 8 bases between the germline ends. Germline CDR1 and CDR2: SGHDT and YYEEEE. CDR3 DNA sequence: TGTGCCAGCAGCCCGGCGGGTAATGAAAAACTGTTTTTT. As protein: CASSPAGNEKLFF.

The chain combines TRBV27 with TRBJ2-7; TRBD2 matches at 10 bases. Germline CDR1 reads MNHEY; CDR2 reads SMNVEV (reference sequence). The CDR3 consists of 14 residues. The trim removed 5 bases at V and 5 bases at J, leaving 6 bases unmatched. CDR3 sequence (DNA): TGTGCCAGCAGTCTCCTAGCGGGAGCCCACGAGCAGTACTTC. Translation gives CASSLLAGAHEQYF.

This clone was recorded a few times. In DNA, the CDR3 is TGTGCCAGCAGCCAAGGGCAGGGCTTTGGCAATGAGCAGTTCTTC. Its translation is CASSQGQGFGNEQFF. The genes are TRBV4-2 and TRBJ2-1; D possibly corresponds to TRBD1 (5 bases). Germline assignment: CDR1 LGHNA and CDR2 YNFKEQ. Trimming cost V 1 base and J 6 bases, with 13 bases left between them. This CDR3 is built from 15 residues.

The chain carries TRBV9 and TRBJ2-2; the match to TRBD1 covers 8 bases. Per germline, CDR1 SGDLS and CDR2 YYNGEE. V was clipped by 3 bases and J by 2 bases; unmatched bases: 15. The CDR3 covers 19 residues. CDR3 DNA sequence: TGTGCCAGCAGCGCCCAGACAGGGGACCCGACCCATAACACCGGGGAGCTGTTTTTT. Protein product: CASSAQTGDPTHNTGELFF. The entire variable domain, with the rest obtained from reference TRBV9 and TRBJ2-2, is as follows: DSGVTQTPKHLITATGQRVTLRCSPRSGDLSVYWYQQSLDQGLQFLIQYYNGEERAKGNILERFSAQQFPDLHSELNLSSLELGDSALYFCASSAQTGDPTHNTGELFFGEGSRLTVL.

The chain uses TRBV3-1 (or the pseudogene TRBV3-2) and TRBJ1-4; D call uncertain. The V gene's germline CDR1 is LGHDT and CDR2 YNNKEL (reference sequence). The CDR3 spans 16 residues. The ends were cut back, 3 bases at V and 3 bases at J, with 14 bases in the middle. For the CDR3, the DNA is TGTGCCAGCAGCCACGTACGCCCGGGCCCTAATGAAAAACTGTTTTTT. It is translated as CASSHVRPGPNEKLFF.

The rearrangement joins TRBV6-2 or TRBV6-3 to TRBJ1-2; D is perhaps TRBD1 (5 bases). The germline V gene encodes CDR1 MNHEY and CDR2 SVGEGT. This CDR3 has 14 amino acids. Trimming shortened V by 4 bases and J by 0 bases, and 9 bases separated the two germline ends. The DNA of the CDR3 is TGTGCCAGCAGTTTTGACAGAACTAACTATGGCTACACCTTC. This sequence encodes CASSFDRTNYGYTF.

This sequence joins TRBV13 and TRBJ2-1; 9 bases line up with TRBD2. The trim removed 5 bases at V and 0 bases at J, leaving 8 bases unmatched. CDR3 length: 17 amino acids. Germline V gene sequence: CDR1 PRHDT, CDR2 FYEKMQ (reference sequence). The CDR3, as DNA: TGTGCCAGCAGCCCATATAGCGGGGGTCACTCCTACAATGAGCAGTTCTTC. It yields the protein CASSPYSGGHSYNEQFF.

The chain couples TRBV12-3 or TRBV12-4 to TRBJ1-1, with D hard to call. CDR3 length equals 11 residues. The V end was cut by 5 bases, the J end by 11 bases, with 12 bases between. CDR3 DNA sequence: TGTGCCAGCAGTCTGGGGTTCTGGGCTTTCTTT. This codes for CASSLGFWAFF.

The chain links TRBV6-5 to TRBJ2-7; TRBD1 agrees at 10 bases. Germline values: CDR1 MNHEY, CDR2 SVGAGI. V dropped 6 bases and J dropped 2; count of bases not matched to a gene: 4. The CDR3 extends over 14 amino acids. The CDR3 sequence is CASSIGTGAYEQYF. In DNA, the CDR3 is TGTGCCAGCAGCATCGGGACAGGGGCCTACGAGCAGTACTTC.

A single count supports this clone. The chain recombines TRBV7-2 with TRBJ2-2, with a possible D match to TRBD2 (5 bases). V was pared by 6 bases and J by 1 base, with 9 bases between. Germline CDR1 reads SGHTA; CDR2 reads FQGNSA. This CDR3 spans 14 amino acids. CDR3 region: CASRLDKNTGELFF. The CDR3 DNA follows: TGTGCCAGCAGACTAGACAAGAACACCGGGGAGCTGTTTTTT.

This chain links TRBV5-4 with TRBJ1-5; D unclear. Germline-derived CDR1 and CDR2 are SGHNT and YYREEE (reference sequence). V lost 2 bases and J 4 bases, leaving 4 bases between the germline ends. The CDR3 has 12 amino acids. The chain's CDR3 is CASSLQNQPQHF. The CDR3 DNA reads TGTGCCAGCAGCTTACAGAATCAGCCCCAGCATTTT.

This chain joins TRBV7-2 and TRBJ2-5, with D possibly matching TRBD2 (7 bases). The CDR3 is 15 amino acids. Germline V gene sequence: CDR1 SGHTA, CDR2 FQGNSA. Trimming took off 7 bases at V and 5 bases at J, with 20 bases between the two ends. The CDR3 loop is CASITRGGGRETQYF. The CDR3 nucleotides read TGTGCCAGCATCACCAGGGGAGGGGGTCGGGAGACCCAGTACTTC.

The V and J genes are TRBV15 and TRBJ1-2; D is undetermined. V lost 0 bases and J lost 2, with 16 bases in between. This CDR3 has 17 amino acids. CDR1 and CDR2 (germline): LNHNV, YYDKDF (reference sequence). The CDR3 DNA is TGTGCCACCAGCAGAGATCGAGGAGGATGGCTAAACTATGGCTACACCTTC. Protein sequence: CATSRDRGGWLNYGYTF. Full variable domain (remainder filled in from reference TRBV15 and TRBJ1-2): DAMVIQNPRYQVTQFGKPVTLSCSQTLNHNVMYWYQQKSSQAPKLLFHYYDKDFNNEADTPDNFQSRRPNTSFCFLDIRSPGLGDTAMYLCATSRDRGGWLNYGYTFGSGTRLTVV.

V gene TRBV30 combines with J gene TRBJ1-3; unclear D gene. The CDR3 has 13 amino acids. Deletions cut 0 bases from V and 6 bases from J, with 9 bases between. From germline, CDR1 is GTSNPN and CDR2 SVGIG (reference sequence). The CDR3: CAWSVVGTNTIYF. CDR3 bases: TGTGCCTGGAGTGTTGTGGGAACAAACACCATATATTTT.

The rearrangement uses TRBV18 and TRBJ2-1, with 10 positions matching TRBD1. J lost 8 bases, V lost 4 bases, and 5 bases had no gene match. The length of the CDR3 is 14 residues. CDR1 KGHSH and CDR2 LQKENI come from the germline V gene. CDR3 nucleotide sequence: TGTGCCAGCTCACTCCAGACAGGGGGCTATGAGCAGTTCTTC. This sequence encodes CASSLQTGGYEQFF. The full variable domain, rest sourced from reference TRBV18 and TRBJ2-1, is NAGVMQNPRHLVRRRGQEARLRCSPMKGHSHVYWYRQLPEEGLKFMVYLQKENIIDESGMPKERFSAEFPKEGPSILRIQQVVRGDSAAYFCASSLQTGGYEQFFGPGTRLTVL.

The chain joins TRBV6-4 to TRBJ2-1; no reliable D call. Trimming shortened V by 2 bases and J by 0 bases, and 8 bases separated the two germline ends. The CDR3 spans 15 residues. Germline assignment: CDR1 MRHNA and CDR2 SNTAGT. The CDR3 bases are TGTGCCAGCAGTGACAGGGCTAGCTCCTACAATGAGCAGTTCTTC. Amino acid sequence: CASSDRASSYNEQFF.

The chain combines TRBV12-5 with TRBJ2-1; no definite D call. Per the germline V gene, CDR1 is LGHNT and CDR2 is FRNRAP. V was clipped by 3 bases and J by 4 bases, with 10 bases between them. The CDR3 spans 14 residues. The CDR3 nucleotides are TGTGCTAGTGGTTTACCCCCCCCTTACAATGAGCAGTTCTTC. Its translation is CASGLPPPYNEQFF.

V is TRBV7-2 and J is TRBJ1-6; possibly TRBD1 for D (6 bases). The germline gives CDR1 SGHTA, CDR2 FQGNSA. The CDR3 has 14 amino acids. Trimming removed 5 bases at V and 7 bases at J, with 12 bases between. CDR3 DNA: TGTGCCAGCAGCCCAGGGGCAGTCAATTCACCCCTCCACTTT. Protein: CASSPGAVNSPLHF.

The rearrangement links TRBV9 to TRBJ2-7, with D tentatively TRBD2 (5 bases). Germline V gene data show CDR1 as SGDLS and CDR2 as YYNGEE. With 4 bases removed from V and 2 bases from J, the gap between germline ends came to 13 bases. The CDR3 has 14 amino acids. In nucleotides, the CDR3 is TGTGCCAGCAGCACCTCGGGATTAACCTACGAGCAGTACTTC. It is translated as CASSTSGLTYEQYF.

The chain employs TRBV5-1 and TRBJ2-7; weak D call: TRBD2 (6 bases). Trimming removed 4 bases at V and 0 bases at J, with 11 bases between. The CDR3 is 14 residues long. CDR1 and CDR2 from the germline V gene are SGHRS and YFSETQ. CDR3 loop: CASSPSGFSYEQYF. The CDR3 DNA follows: TGCGCCAGCAGCCCCAGCGGGTTCTCCTACGAGCAGTACTTC.

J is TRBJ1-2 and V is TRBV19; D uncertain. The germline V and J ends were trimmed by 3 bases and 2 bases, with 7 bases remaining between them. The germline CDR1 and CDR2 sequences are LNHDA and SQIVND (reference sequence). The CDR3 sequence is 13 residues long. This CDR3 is CASSITGNYGYTF. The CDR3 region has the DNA TGTGCCAGTAGTATCACCGGAAACTATGGCTACACCTTC.

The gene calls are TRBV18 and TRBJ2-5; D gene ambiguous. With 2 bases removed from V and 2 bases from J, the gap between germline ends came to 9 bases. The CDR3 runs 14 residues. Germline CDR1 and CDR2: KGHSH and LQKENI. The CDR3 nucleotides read TGTGCCAGCTCACCAGTTAGATGGCAAGAGACCCAGTACTTC. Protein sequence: CASSPVRWQETQYF.

The CDR3 here is CASSRDTGGDYGYTF. CDR3 nucleotides: TGCGCCAGCAGCCGCGATACAGGGGGGGATTATGGCTACACCTTC. This chain uses TRBV4-3 with TRBJ1-2; 8 nucleotides agree with TRBD1. The germline CDR1 and CDR2 sequences are LGHNA and YSLEER. This CDR3 is 15 amino acids long. Unmatched junction bases numbered 9, after V lost 4 bases and J lost 5 bases.

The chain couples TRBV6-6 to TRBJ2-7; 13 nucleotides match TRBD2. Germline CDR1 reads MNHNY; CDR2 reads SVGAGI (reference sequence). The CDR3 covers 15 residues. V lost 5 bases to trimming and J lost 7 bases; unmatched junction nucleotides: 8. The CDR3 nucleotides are TGTGCCAGCAGTCGCGGGACTAGCGGGAATAAAGAGCAGTACTTC. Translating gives CASSRGTSGNKEQYF.

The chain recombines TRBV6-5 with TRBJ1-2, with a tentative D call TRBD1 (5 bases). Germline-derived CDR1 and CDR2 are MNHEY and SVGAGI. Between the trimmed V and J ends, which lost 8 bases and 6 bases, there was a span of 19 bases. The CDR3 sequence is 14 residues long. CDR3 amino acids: CASRSPSRGDGYTF. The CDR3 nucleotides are TGTGCCAGCCGAAGCCCCTCCAGAGGGGATGGCTACACCTTC.

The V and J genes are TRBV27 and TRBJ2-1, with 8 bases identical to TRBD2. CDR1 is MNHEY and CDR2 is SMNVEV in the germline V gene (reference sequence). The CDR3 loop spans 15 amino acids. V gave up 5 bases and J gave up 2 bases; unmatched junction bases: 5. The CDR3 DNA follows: TGTGCCAGCAGTGTCAGTAGCGGGACCTACAATGAGCAGTTCTTC. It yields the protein CASSVSSGTYNEQFF.

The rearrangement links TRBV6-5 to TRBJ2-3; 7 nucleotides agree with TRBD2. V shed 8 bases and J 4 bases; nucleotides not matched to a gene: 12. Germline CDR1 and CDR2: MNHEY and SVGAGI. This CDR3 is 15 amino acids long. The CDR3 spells CASGPLAGVSDTQYF. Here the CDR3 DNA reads TGTGCCAGCGGGCCCCTTGCGGGGGTGTCAGATACGCAGTATTTT.

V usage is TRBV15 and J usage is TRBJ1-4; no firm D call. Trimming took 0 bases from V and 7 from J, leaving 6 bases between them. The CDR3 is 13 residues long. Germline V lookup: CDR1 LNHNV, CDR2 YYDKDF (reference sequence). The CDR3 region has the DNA TGTGCCACCAGCAGAGATCGAACTGAAAAACTGTTTTTT. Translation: CATSRDRTEKLFF.

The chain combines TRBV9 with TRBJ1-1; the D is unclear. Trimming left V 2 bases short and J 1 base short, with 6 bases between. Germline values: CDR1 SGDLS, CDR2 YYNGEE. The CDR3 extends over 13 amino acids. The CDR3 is CASSVNGNTEAFF. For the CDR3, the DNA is TGTGCCAGCAGCGTCAACGGGAACACTGAAGCTTTCTTT. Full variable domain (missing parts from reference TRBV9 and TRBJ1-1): DSGVTQTPKHLITATGQRVTLRCSPRSGDLSVYWYQQSLDQGLQFLIQYYNGEERAKGNILERFSAQQFPDLHSELNLSSLELGDSALYFCASSVNGNTEAFFGQGTRLTVV.

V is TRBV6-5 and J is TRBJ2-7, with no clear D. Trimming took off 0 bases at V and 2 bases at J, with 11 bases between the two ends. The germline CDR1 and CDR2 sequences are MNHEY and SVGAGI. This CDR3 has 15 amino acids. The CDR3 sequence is CASSYSYGSAYEQYF. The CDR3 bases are TGTGCCAGCAGTTACTCCTACGGTTCCGCCTACGAGCAGTACTTC.

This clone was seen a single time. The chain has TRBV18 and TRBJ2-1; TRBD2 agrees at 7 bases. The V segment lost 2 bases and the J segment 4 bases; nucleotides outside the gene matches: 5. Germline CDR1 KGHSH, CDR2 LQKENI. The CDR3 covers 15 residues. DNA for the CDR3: TGTGCCAGCTCACCATACACTAGCGAATACAATGAGCAGTTCTTC. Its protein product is CASSPYTSEYNEQFF.

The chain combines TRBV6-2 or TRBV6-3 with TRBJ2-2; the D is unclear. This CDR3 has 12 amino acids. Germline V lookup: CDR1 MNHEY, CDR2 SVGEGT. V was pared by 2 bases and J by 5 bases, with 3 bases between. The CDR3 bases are TGTGCCAGCAGTTACCGAACCGGGGAGCTGTTTTTT. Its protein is CASSYRTGELFF.